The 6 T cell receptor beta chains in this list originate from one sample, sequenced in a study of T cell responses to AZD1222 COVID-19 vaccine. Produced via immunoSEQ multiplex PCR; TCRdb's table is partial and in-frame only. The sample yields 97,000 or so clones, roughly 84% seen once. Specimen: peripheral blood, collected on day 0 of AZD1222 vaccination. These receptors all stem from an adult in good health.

The CDR3 reads CASSLGTGYNYGYTF. CDR3 DNA sequence: TGTGCCAGCAGCTTGGGGACAGGGTATAACTATGGCTACACCTTC. V and J are TRBV5-6 and TRBJ1-2; 8 nucleotides line up with TRBD1. Per the germline V gene, CDR1 is SGHDT and CDR2 is YYEEEE. V gave up 0 bases and J gave up 1 base; unmatched junction bases: 2. CDR3 size: 15 residues.

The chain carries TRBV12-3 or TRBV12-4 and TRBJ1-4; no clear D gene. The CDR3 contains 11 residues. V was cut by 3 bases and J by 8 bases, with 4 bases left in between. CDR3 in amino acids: CASSFGEKLFF. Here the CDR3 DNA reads TGTGCCAGCAGTTTCGGGGAAAAACTGTTTTTT.

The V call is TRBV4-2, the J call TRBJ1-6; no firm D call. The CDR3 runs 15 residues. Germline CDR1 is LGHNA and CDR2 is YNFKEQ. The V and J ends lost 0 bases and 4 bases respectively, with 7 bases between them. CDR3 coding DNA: TGTGCCAGCAGCCAAGAAGGCGGATATAATTCACCCCTCCACTTT. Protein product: CASSQEGGYNSPLHF.

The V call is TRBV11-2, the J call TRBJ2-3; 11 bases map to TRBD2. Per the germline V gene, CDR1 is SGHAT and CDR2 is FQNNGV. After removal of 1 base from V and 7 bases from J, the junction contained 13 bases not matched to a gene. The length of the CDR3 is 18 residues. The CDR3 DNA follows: TGTGCCAGCAGCTTAGTGGGCCTAGCGGGGGGCGGATTCAATACGCAGTATTTT. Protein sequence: CASSLVGLAGGGFNTQYF.

DNA of the CDR3: TGTGCCAGCAGACCAACAGGGGGCGCCAATGAAAAACTGTTTTTT. Translated: CASRPTGGANEKLFF. The chain employs TRBV6-5 and TRBJ1-4; 9 bases map to TRBD1. J lost 5 bases, V lost 6 bases, and 7 bases had no gene match. The CDR3 spans 15 residues. Germline-derived CDR1 and CDR2 are MNHEY and SVGAGI.

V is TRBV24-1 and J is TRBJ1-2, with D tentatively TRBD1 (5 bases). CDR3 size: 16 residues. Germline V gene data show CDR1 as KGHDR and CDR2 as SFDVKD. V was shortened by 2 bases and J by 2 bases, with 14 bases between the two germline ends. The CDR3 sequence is CATSDSTGGGNYGYTF. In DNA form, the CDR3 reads TGTGCCACCAGTGATTCCACCGGGGGGGGGAACTATGGCTACACCTTC.